Presented here are 20 T cell receptor beta chains from one specimen sequenced in a study of CD8 T cells in ankylosing spondylitis. MiXCR, run by TCRdb on the 5' RACE reads, gives a single entry per CDR3 protein. This sample has roughly 180,000 distinct CDR3 sequences, with roughly 10% found just once. Sequences were obtained from blood, either unsorted or a sorted T cell fraction (not recorded which). The source is a male donor with ankylosing spondylitis or in good health (not recorded which).

This clonotype was seen only a few times. The chain uses TRBV25-1 and TRBJ1-2, with D uncertain. Trimming cost V 3 bases and J 8 bases, with 13 bases left between them. CDR1 MGHDK and CDR2 SYGVNS come from the germline V gene. The CDR3 runs 13 residues. CDR3 in amino acids: CASSDWGMDGYTF. CDR3 nucleotide sequence: TGTGCCAGCAGTGACTGGGGAATGGACGGCTACACCTTC.

This clonotype was seen more than once but under ten times. This rearrangement joins TRBV5-5 to TRBJ2-7; weak D call: TRBD1 (5 bases). V lost 6 bases and J 6 bases, leaving 10 bases between the germline ends. The CDR3 spans 11 residues. Germline CDR1 reads SGHKS; CDR2 reads YYEKEE (reference sequence). The CDR3 sequence: CASTTGLEQYF. CDR3 nucleotides: TGTGCCAGCACCACAGGTCTCGAGCAGTACTTC.

This clonotype was seen many times. This chain uses TRBV28 with TRBJ1-5; D is uncertain. Germline V lookup: CDR1 MDHEN, CDR2 SYDVKM. The CDR3 is 12 residues long. V was pared by 8 bases and J by 3 bases, with 8 bases between. This chain's CDR3 is CASCRNNQPQHF. DNA of the CDR3: TGTGCCAGCTGCAGGAACAATCAGCCCCAGCATTTT. Complete variable domain (other parts from reference TRBV28 and TRBJ1-5): DVKVTQSSRYLVKRTGEKVFLECVQDMDHENMFWYRQDPGLGLRLIYFSYDVKMKEKGDIPEGYSVSREKKERFSLILESASTNQTSMYLCASCRNNQPQHFGDGTRLSIL.

This clonotype showed up many times. The junction and the germline gene differ at one end; a read error may be behind it. The chain uses TRBV5-1 and TRBJ2-6; maybe TRBD1 (5 bases). Germline CDR1 is SGHRS and CDR2 is YFSETQ. The CDR3 is 17 residues long. The CDR3 reads CASSLGPNPSGANVLTF. CDR3 coding DNA: TGCGCCAGCAGTCTTGGGCCAAACCCCTCTGGGGCCAACGTCCTGACCTTC.

This clonotype has a handful of counts. This chain joins TRBV5-1 and TRBJ2-6; no clear D gene. The CDR3 loop spans 14 amino acids. Germline CDR1 is SGHRS and CDR2 is YFSETQ. V lost 6 bases, J lost 1 base, and 8 bases lay in between. The CDR3 reads CASNWRSGANVLTF. Here the CDR3 DNA reads TGCGCCAGCAATTGGAGATCTGGGGCCAACGTCCTGACTTTC.

This clonotype was seen ten or more times. This sequence joins TRBV19 and TRBJ1-1, with D possibly TRBD1 on 6 matching bases. This CDR3 comprises 13 residues. Germline V gives CDR1 LNHDA, CDR2 SQIVND (reference sequence). Trimming took 7 bases from V and 5 from J, leaving 14 bases between them. CDR3 sequence: CASTEGGGTEAFF. CDR3 nucleotide sequence: TGTGCCAGTACGGAGGGAGGGGGAACTGAAGCTTTCTTT.

There are many counts of this clonotype. This rearrangement joins TRBV18 to TRBJ2-5, with 10 nucleotides matching TRBD2. The V gene's germline CDR1 is KGHSH and CDR2 LQKENI. J was trimmed by 10 bases and V by 1 base; bases with no gene match: 6. The CDR3 has 14 residues. The CDR3, as DNA: TGTGCCAGCTCACCACAGAGTACTAGCGGGGACCAGTACTTC. Amino acids: CASSPQSTSGDQYF.

This clonotype appeared many times. This chain joins TRBV25-1 and TRBJ2-1; weak D call: TRBD2 (7 bases). Germline V gene lookup returns CDR1 MGHDK and CDR2 SYGVNS. Trimming stripped 3 bases from V and 15 bases from J, with 21 bases between. This CDR3 is 14 amino acids long. Here the CDR3 DNA reads TGTGCCAGCAGTGACCAGACTAGCTCAGGGGTGGGGTTCTTC. The encoded protein is CASSDQTSSGVGFF.

This clonotype was counted ten times or more. The chain links TRBV12-3 or TRBV12-4 to TRBJ1-6; 9 bases map to TRBD1. The CDR3 has 15 amino acids. Losses at the gene ends were 5 bases for V and 10 bases for J; bases not matched to a gene: 9. The CDR3 loop is CASSGTGGGWSPLHF. The CDR3 DNA reads as TGTGCCAGCAGTGGTACAGGGGGCGGTTGGTCACCCCTCCACTTT.

This clonotype was detected many times. The chain combines TRBV29-1 with TRBJ2-6; TRBD1 matches at 12 bases. The CDR3 contains 14 residues. Trimming took 7 bases from V and 17 from J; bases not matched to a gene: 15. Germline V gene sequence: CDR1 SQVTM, CDR2 ANQGSEA. In DNA, the CDR3 is TGCAGCGCTTCCGGGGGACAGGGGGCCCTAGTGTTGACTTTC. It is translated as CSASGGQGALVLTF.

A note on this clonotype: A much larger clone differs by one base, so this may be a read error. This chain joins TRBV6-5 and TRBJ1-5; D is perhaps TRBD1 (5 bases). The CDR3 runs 14 residues. Trimming removed 4 bases at V and 3 bases at J, with 10 bases between. Germline V gives CDR1 MNHEY, CDR2 SVGAGI. CDR3 sequence (DNA): TGTGCCAGCAGTTCAGGGAGCGACAATCAGCCCCAGCATTTT. This gives the protein CASSSGSDNQPQHF.

This clonotype occurred many times. The gene calls are TRBV10-3 and TRBJ2-1; 9 bases are shared with TRBD2. The CDR3 runs 17 residues. Germline CDR1 and CDR2: ENHRY and SYGVKD. J lost 3 bases, V lost 7 bases, and 13 bases had no gene match. The CDR3 spells CAIKEAGGHFIYNEQFF. The CDR3 nucleotides are TGTGCCATCAAGGAAGCGGGAGGCCACTTCATCTACAATGAGCAGTTCTTC.

This clonotype showed up just once. The chain joins TRBV7-6 to TRBJ2-2, with unresolved D. Trimming shortened V by 4 bases and J by 1 base, and 7 bases separated the two germline ends. The germline gives CDR1 SGHVS, CDR2 FNYEAQ. The CDR3 has 14 residues. CDR3 loop: CASSSDGNTGELFF. CDR3 nucleotides: TGTGCCAGCAGCTCAGACGGGAACACCGGGGAGCTGTTTTTT. The whole variable domain, remainder taken from reference TRBV7-6 and TRBJ2-2, is GAGVSQSPRYKVTKRGQDVALRCDPISGHVSLYWYRQALGQGPEFLTYFNYEAQQDKSGLPNDRFSAERPEGSISTLTIQRTEQRDSAMYRCASSSDGNTGELFFGEGSRLTVL.

This clonotype showed up many times. V gene TRBV5-1 combines with J gene TRBJ2-3; D remains ambiguous. The V end lost 0 bases, the J end lost 2 bases, and 7 bases lay between the germline ends. The CDR3 is 14 amino acids. The germline gives CDR1 SGHRS, CDR2 YFSETQ. CDR3 sequence reads: CASSLGHYTDTQYF. The CDR3 DNA reads as TGCGCCAGCAGCTTGGGACATTACACAGATACGCAGTATTTT.

This clonotype appeared many times. V gene TRBV6-2 or TRBV6-3 combines with J gene TRBJ1-5; 7 nucleotides match TRBD1. The CDR3 has 13 amino acids. V dropped 10 bases and J dropped 5; count of bases not matched to a gene: 8. The V gene's germline CDR1 is MNHEY and CDR2 SVGEGT. Here the CDR3 reads CATRQGRDQPQHF. For the CDR3, the DNA is TGTGCCACCAGACAGGGTCGGGATCAGCCCCAGCATTTT.

The genes are TRBV7-2 and TRBJ1-5; 7 positions match TRBD1. Germline values: CDR1 SGHTA, CDR2 FQGNSA. The CDR3 runs 14 residues. V lost 4 bases, J lost 4 bases, and 4 bases stayed unmatched. DNA of the CDR3: TGTGCCAGCAGCTCACAGGGGTGGAATCAGCCCCAGCATTTT. Encoded protein: CASSSQGWNQPQHF.

This clonotype was picked up many times. The rearrangement joins TRBV29-1 to TRBJ2-3, with 9 bases matching TRBD2. V was clipped by 7 bases and J by 1 base; unmatched bases: 9. This CDR3 is built from 15 residues. Germline values: CDR1 SQVTM, CDR2 ANQGSEA. In nucleotides, the CDR3 is TGCAGCGCCGGGGGGGCTAGCGGGGGCACAGATACGCAGTATTTT. Residues: CSAGGASGGTDTQYF.

The chain couples TRBV6-1 to TRBJ2-7; D possibly corresponds to TRBD2 (5 bases). The germline V gene encodes CDR1 MNHNS and CDR2 SASEGT. The CDR3 is made up of 15 amino acids. V was cut by 6 bases and J by 9 bases, with 24 bases left in between. In DNA form, the CDR3 reads TGTGCCAGCAGCCCTTCCGGGATAAGCTCCTTAGGGCAGTACTTC. Its translation is CASSPSGISSLGQYF.

This clonotype was counted a few times. The V and J genes are TRBV19 and TRBJ2-7, with TRBD1 as a possible D gene (5 bases). The V end lost 5 bases, the J end lost 3 bases, and 17 bases lay between the germline ends. The CDR3 loop spans 15 amino acids. The V gene's germline CDR1 is LNHDA and CDR2 SQIVND (reference sequence). CDR3 DNA sequence: TGTGCCAGTAGTCCCCTGGCGACAGCAGTCTACGAGCAGTACTTC. Its translation is CASSPLATAVYEQYF.

At least ten counts were recorded for this clonotype. This rearrangement joins TRBV11-2 to TRBJ1-2, with D possibly being TRBD1 (5 bases). V dropped 6 bases and J dropped 1 base, with 15 bases sitting between them. CDR1 and CDR2 (germline): SGHAT, FQNNGV. CDR3 length equals 15 residues. The CDR3 loop reads CASRLSGTHNYGYTF. The CDR3 bases are TGTGCCAGCAGACTTTCAGGGACCCATAACTATGGCTACACCTTC.